Below are 10 T cell receptor beta chains sequenced from a single sample in a study of cytomegalovirus exposure and HLA in healthy donors. With 60 Vbeta and 13 Jbeta primers, the PCR was carried out. The protocol was immunoSEQ multiplex PCR, while the TCRdb copy is restricted to in-frame clones and leaves out a portion. The repertoire holds 180,000 or so clones, with under 80% as singletons. The specimen was PBMCs. Every receptor here comes from a female donor in good health and CMV-seronegative.

This chain uses TRBV18 with TRBJ2-2; unclear D gene. This CDR3 comprises 15 residues. Germline assignment: CDR1 KGHSH and CDR2 LQKENI. The germline V and J ends were trimmed by 3 bases and 6 bases, with 14 bases remaining between them. The chain's CDR3 is CASSPSRVEAGELFF. CDR3 nucleotide sequence: TGTGCCAGCTCACCGTCCCGGGTCGAGGCCGGGGAGCTGTTTTTT.

This clone was seen a handful of times. The rearrangement joins TRBV7-2 to TRBJ1-2; D is undetermined. The V gene lost 1 base and the J gene lost 7 bases, with 10 bases spanning the gap. This CDR3 comprises 13 residues. Germline V gene data show CDR1 as SGHTA and CDR2 as FQGNSA. CDR3 loop: CASSLDTRGGYTF. CDR3 bases: TGTGCCAGCAGCTTAGACACGCGGGGTGGCTACACCTTC.

This chain's CDR3 is CASSPLAGGQETQYF. Here the CDR3 DNA reads TGTGCCAGCAGCCCACTAGCGGGAGGCCAAGAGACCCAGTACTTC. The rearrangement joins TRBV11-2 to TRBJ2-5; 12 nucleotides line up with TRBD2. The CDR3 runs to 15 residues. The V gene's germline CDR1 is SGHAT and CDR2 FQNNGV. V was pared by 5 bases and J by 1 base, with 2 bases of the junction left unmatched.

V gene TRBV5-5 combines with J gene TRBJ2-5; 11 nucleotides agree with TRBD1. V gave up 4 bases and J gave up 2 bases; unmatched junction bases: 4. Germline V gives CDR1 SGHKS, CDR2 YYEKEE (reference sequence). The CDR3 is 15 residues long. The CDR3 region has the DNA TGTGCCAGCAGCCGGACAGGGGGCCCACAAGAGACCCAGTACTTC. It encodes CASSRTGGPQETQYF.

The chain links TRBV7-3 to TRBJ2-3, with D uncertain. Between the trimmed V and J ends, which lost 5 bases and 1 base, there was a span of 7 bases. This CDR3 spans 13 amino acids. Germline CDR1 SGHTA, CDR2 FQGTGA. Written as DNA, the CDR3 is TGTGCCAGCAGCCCTAGTCGCACAGATACGCAGTATTTT. Its protein product is CASSPSRTDTQYF.

CDR3 loop: CASSLRPGQKTGNTIYF. The CDR3 nucleotides are TGCGCCAGCAGCTTGAGACCGGGACAGAAAACTGGAAACACCATATATTTT. This chain links TRBV5-1 with TRBJ1-3; 7 bases agree with TRBD1. Germline V lookup: CDR1 SGHRS, CDR2 YFSETQ. J was trimmed by 2 bases and V by 1 base; bases with no gene match: 9. The CDR3 is 17 residues long. Full variable domain (rest looked up from reference TRBV5-1 and TRBJ1-3): KAGVTQTPRYLIKTRGQQVTLSCSPISGHRSVSWYQQTPGQGLQFLFEYFSETQRNKGNFPGRFSGRQFSNSRSEMNVSTLELGDSALYLCASSLRPGQKTGNTIYFGEGSWLTVV.

V usage is TRBV11-2 and J usage is TRBJ2-7; possibly TRBD1 for D (5 bases). Germline V gives CDR1 SGHAT, CDR2 FQNNGV. Between the trimmed V and J ends, which lost 5 bases and 3 bases, there was a span of 8 bases. The CDR3 extends over 12 amino acids. CDR3 bases: TGTGCCAGCAGCCAGGGAATCTACGAGCAGTACTTC. The encoded protein is CASSQGIYEQYF.

This chain joins TRBV18 and TRBJ2-1; maybe TRBD1 (6 bases). V was shortened by 4 bases and J by 6 bases, with 19 bases between the two germline ends. The CDR3 consists of 16 residues. Germline V gives CDR1 KGHSH, CDR2 LQKENI. CDR3 protein: CASSQNAKGVINEQFF. In DNA form, the CDR3 reads TGTGCCAGCTCACAGAACGCGAAGGGGGTAATCAATGAGCAGTTCTTC.

The chain links TRBV5-6 to TRBJ2-2; TRBD2 matches 9 bases. V shed 4 bases and J 3 bases; nucleotides not matched to a gene: 16. Per the germline V gene, CDR1 is SGHDT and CDR2 is YYEEEE. This CDR3 has 19 residues. CDR3 residues: CASSPLGGGGGSDTGELFF. The CDR3 bases are TGTGCCAGCAGCCCGCTGGGGGGCGGGGGGGGTTCCGACACCGGGGAGCTGTTTTTT.

The sample holds a few counts of this clone. The rearrangement links TRBV19 to TRBJ1-2, with D uncertain. V was cut by 1 base and J by 0 bases, with 15 bases left in between. The CDR3 is made up of 17 amino acids. CDR1 is LNHDA, CDR2 SQIVND, per germline (reference sequence). This CDR3 reads CASSIGGGRATNYGYTF. The CDR3 DNA follows: TGTGCCAGTAGTATAGGAGGAGGGAGGGCTACTAACTATGGCTACACCTTC.